The 3 T cell receptor beta chains given below trace back to one sample, sequenced in a study of T cell responses to AZD1222 COVID-19 vaccine. Data came from immunoSEQ multiplex PCR; TCRdb stores just in-frame clones and leaves some out. The table lists 150,000 to 200,000 clones, under 95% of them singletons. Sequences were derived from peripheral blood, sampled on day 0 of AZD1222 vaccination. These receptors all stem from an adult in good health.

In its sample, this clone was seen once. This rearrangement joins TRBV6-2 or TRBV6-3 to TRBJ1-2, with a tentative D call TRBD1 (6 bases). The CDR3 spans 14 residues. From germline, CDR1 is MNHEY and CDR2 SVGEGT. Trimming shortened V by 4 bases and J by 6 bases, and 15 bases separated the two germline ends. The CDR3 spells CASSSTGRGDGYTF. Written as DNA, the CDR3 is TGTGCCAGCAGTTCCACCGGCAGGGGTGATGGCTACACCTTC.

This clone was seen more than once but under ten times. The V call is TRBV5-4, the J call TRBJ2-1; D might be TRBD2 (5 bases). V was shortened by 3 bases and J by 8 bases, with 12 bases between the two germline ends. The CDR3 runs to 13 residues. Germline V CDR1 and CDR2: SGHNT, YYREEE (reference sequence). The CDR3 DNA is TGTGCCAGCAGCTCCGGACTGATGGATGAGCAGTTCTTC. Translated: CASSSGLMDEQFF.

This clone was picked up a small number of times. CDR3 loop: CASSLDRAPYEQYF. For the CDR3, the DNA is TGTGCCAGCAGTTTGGACAGGGCCCCCTACGAGCAGTACTTC. V is TRBV28 and J is TRBJ2-7, with TRBD1 identical over 8 bases. J lost 2 bases, V lost 3 bases, and 3 bases had no gene match. CDR1 and CDR2 from the germline V gene are MDHEN and SYDVKM. The CDR3 runs 14 residues.